The T cell receptor beta chain described here comes from a study of PD-1 blockade in mismatch repair-deficient tumors. Study details: All were previously treated, progressing patients with eleven to twelve mismatch repair-deficient cancer types. General study results and limits: Tumor-resident clones, often undetectable pretreatment in blood, expanded then contracted after pembrolizumab.

The CDR3 spans 16 residues. Profiling relied on immunoSEQ multiplex PCR, and the TCRdb table lists in-frame clones only, not all of them. This sample has over 100,000 clones, with 60% to 85% found just once. This clone came up once. Its antigen is unidentified. The receptor was isolated from an adult with mismatch repair-deficient cancer. This specimen was peripheral blood, taken about 60 weeks after starting pembrolizumab. The chain recombines TRBV21-1 with TRBJ2-1; TRBD1 reflects the table's D call only, with no check against the DNA. TRBV21-1 counts as a pseudogene. This chain's CDR3 is CASSSGTGDSYNEQFF. CDR3 DNA sequence: TGTGCCAGCAGCAGTGGGACAGGGGACTCCTACAATGAGCAGTTCTTC.